The text below deals with one T cell receptor (beta chain). Antigen unknown. The sample is drawn from a study of shared clonotypes between healthy human individuals. Caucasian adults living in Nashville, Tennessee, provided all samples. The CDR3 is made up of 17 amino acids. Trimming pared 1 base from V and 0 bases from J, leaving 12 bases between. Looked up from germline, CDR1 is SEHNR and CDR2 is FQNEAQ (reference sequence). Sequenced by immunoSEQ multiplex PCR; TCRdb stores in-frame clones only, minus some. The sample carries approximately 2.3 million clones, approximately 93% recorded once. The study's findings and limits: Clonotypes that were shared across four donors made up around 5% of naive CD4 clonotypes.

Sequencing was carried out using naive CD4+ T cells from PBMCs. Subset of the sample: CD45RA+ positively selected. This rearrangement joins TRBV7-9 to TRBJ2-2; no firm D call. This TCR was recovered from a man aged 18 to 30 in good health. Some clones in this sample may be carry-over from other donors' samples. The CDR3 region has the DNA TGTGCCAGCAGCTTAGAAGGGAAGGGCCCGAACACCGGGGAGCTGTTTTTT. Amino acids: CASSLEGKGPNTGELFF.